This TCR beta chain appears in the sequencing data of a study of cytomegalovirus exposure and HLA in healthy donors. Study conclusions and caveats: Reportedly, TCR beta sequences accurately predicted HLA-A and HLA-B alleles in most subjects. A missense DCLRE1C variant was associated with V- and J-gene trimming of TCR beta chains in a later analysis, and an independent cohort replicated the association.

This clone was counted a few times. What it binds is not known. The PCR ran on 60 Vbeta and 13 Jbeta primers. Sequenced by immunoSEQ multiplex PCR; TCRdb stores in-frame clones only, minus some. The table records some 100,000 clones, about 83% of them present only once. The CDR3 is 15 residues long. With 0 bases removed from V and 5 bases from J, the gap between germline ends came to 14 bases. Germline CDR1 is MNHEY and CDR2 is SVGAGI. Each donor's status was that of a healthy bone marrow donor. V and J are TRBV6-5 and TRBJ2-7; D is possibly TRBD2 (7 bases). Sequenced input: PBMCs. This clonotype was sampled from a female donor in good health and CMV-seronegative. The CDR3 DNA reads TGTGCCAGCAGTTACTCGCGGGGGCGAGGGAACGAGCAGTACTTC. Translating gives CASSYSRGRGNEQYF.